The T cell receptor (beta chain) described here comes from a study of T cells in Graves' hyperthyroidism and ophthalmopathy. Regarding the study as a whole: Classification by a 13 V-J model distinguished ophthalmopathy from stable hyperthyroidism.

Note on this clonotype: Its antigen remains unknown.

Source material for PBMCs was 10 ml fresh peripheral blood. Deletions cut 2 bases from V and 10 bases from J, with 21 bases between. The CDR3 is 16 amino acids. The V gene's germline CDR1 is SGHDN and CDR2 FVKESK. TCR beta CDR3 region amplification was performed from RNA transcripts. Using the HTBI primer set, a first-round RT-PCR was run on the TCR CDR3. Each CDR3 protein gets one entry after TCRdb re-called the multiplex PCR reads with MiXCR. The table lists 250,000 to 350,000 distinct CDR3 sequences, 20% to 25% of them singletons. The origin of this receptor is a man younger than 40 with Graves' ophthalmopathy. This chain joins TRBV14 and TRBJ2-1; tentative D call: TRBD2 (5 bases). The sample was blood. For the CDR3, the DNA is TGTGCCAGCAGCCAACCGGAGGCACAAAATCTGGGGGAGCAGTTCTTC. This codes for CASSQPEAQNLGEQFF.